This T cell receptor beta chain was profiled in a study of shared clonotypes between healthy human individuals. Study findings and constraints: Tissues were not sampled, only blood, and their repertoires likely differ.

Remarks on this clone: The target antigen is unknown.

For sorted subsets, approximately 0.2 ug DNA per replicate equaled 30,000 or so T cell genomes. Repertoires were generated with immunoSEQ multiplex PCR, while TCRdb's copy carries only in-frame clones and drops some. Here the sample spans approximately 2,000,000 clones, 92% being singletons. Only Caucasian adults living in Nashville, Tennessee made up the donor group. CDR1 and CDR2 (germline): MNHEY, SMNVEV (reference sequence). The ends were cut back, 1 base at V and 7 bases at J, with 13 bases in the middle. This CDR3 comprises 15 residues. Sequences were obtained from naive CD4+ T cells from PBMCs. Subset in this sample: CD45RA+ positively selected. The gene calls are TRBV27 and TRBJ1-4; a possible D gene is TRBD1 (5 bases). This receptor was taken from a man aged 18 to 29 in good health. Some clones in this sample may be carry-over from other donors' samples. CDR3 DNA sequence: TGTGCCAGCAGTTTATTGGCCCAGGGAGGTGAAAAACTGTTTTTT. This codes for CASSLLAQGGEKLFF. Filled out from reference TRBV27 and TRBJ1-4, the complete variable domain reads EAQVTQNPRYLITVTGKKLTVTCSQNMNHEYMSWYRQDPGLGLRQIYYSMNVEVTDKGDVPEGYKVSRKEKRNFPLILESPSPNQTSLYFCASSLLAQGGEKLFFGSGTQLSVL.